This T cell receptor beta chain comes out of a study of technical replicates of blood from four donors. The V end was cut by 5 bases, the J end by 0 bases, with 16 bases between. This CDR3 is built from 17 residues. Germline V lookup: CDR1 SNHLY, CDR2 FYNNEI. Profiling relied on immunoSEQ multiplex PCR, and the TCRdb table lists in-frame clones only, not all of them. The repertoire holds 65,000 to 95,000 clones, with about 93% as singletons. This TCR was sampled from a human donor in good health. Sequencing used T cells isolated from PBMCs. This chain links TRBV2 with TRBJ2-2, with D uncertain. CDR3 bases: TGTGCCAGCAGTATTAGCAGAAGCAAAACGAACACCGGGGAGCTGTTTTTT. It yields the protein CASSISRSKTNTGELFF.